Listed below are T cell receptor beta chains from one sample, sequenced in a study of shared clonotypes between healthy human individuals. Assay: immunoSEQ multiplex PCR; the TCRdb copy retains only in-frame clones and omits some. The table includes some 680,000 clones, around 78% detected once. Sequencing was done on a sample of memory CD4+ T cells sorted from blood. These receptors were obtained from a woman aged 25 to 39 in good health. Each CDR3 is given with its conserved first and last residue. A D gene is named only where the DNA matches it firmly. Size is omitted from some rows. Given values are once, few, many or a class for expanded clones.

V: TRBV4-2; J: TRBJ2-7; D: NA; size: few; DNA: TGTGCCAGCAGCCAAGGTCGGACCGGCTACGAGCAGTACTTC; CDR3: CASSQGRTGYEQYF
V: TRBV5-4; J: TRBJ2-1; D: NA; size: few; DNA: TGTGCCAGCAGCTTGGACTCTAGTTTCTACAATGAGCAGTTCTTC; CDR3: CASSLDSSFYNEQFF
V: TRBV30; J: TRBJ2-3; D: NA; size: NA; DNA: TGTGCCTGGCAACATACGTCAGATCTCACAGATACGCAGTATTTT; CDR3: CAWQHTSDLTDTQYF
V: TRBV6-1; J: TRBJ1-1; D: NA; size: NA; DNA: TGTGCCAGTTCGACTCGGAGCTACGGTGAAGCTTTCTTT; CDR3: CASSTRSYGEAFF
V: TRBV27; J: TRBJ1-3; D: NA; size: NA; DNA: TGTGCCAGCAGTTCCCACGGGGGACCTGGAAACACCATATATTTT; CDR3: CASSSHGGPGNTIYF
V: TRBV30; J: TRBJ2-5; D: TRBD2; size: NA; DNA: TGTGCCTGGAGAGGGCTAGCGGGAGAGACCCAGTACTTC; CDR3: CAWRGLAGETQYF
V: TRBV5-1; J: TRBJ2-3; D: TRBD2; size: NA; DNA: TGCGCCAGCAGCTTGGTTTCCAGCGGGAGTTACACAGATACGCAGTATTTT; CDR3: CASSLVSSGSYTDTQYF
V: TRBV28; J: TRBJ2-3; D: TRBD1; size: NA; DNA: TGTGCCAGCAGTCATCTGGGACAGGGGATCACAGATACGCAGTATTTT; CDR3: CASSHLGQGITDTQYF
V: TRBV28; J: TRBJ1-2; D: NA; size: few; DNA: TGTGCCAGCAGTACTGGACGGCCCAATGGCTACACCTTC; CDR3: CASSTGRPNGYTF
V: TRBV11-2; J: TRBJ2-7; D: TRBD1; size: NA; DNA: TGTGCCAGCAGCCAGGGACAGGGGGCCTTCTACGAGCAGTACTTC; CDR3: CASSQGQGAFYEQYF
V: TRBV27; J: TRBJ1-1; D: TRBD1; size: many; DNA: TGTGCCAGCGGAGGGGGCACGGGGAACACTGAAGCTTTCTTT; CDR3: CASGGGTGNTEAFF
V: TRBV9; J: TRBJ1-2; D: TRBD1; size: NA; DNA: TGTGCCAGCAGCACTAATATCCTCCGACAGGGGACTTTTGGAAATGGCTACACCTTC; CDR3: CASSTNILRQGTFGNGYTF
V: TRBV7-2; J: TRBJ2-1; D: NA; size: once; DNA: TGTGCCAGCAGACCTGATCGTGGGCGGGATATTCCCAATGAGCAGTTCTTC; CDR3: CASRPDRGRDIPNEQFF
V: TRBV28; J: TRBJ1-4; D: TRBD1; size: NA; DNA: TGTGCCAGCAGTCCCGGACAGGGATTACGCGAAAAACTGTTTTTT; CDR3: CASSPGQGLREKLFF
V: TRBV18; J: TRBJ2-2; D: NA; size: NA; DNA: TGTGCCAGCTCACCACCGTCAGGGGCACACACCGGGGAGCTGTTTTTT; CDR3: CASSPPSGAHTGELFF
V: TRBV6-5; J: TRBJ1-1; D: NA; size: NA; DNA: TGTGCCAGCAGTTCGGGTCAAGAGGGTGGTGAAGCTTTCTTT; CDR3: CASSSGQEGGEAFF